The entry that follows covers one T cell receptor (beta chain) sequence. Its binding antigen is unknown. No qualities accompany the bases; no much larger clone lies one base away. These data belong to a study of technical replicates of blood from a few donors (dated by TCRdb to 2016 to 2017). As encoded in the germline V gene, CDR1 is SGDLS while CDR2 is YYNGEE. The CDR3 covers 16 residues, taking in both the cysteine and the phenylalanine. The CDR3 DNA has 48 bases and is translated from base 1. V loses 6 bases at its end and J loses 2 bases; junction bases beyond the gene matches: 11. The library relied on the immunoSEQ multiplex PCR assay. TCRdb holds this immuneACCESS table with in-frame rearrangements only. Some clones are missing; in checked studies, unresolved V genes explain under half, and the rest has no known cause. This sample holds 68,000 or so clones; around 97% were observed only once. Jointly, the top ten make up about 0.28% of the sample.

The chain is encoded by TRBV9 joined to TRBJ2-1, with TRBD2 matching 7 junction bases. This receptor was obtained from a human donor in good health. Specimen: T cells isolated from PBMCs. The CDR3 region has the sequence CASNTGGYRPYNEQFF. DNA sequence: TGTGCCAGCAACACGGGAGGCTACCGTCCCTACAATGAGCAGTTCTTC.